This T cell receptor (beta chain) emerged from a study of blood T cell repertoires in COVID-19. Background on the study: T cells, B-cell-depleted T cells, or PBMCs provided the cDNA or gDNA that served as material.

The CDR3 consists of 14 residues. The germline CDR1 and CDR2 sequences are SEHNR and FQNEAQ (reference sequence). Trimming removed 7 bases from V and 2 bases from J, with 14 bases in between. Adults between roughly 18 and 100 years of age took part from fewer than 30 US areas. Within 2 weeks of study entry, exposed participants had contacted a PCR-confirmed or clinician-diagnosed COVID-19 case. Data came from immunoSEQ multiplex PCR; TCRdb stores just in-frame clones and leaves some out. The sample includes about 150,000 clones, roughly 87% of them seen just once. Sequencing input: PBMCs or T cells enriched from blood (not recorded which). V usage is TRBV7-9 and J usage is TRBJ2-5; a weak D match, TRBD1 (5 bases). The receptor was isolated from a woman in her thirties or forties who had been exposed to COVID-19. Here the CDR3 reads CASTTPGPQETQYF. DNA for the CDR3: TGTGCCAGCACCACGCCAGGGCCGCAAGAGACCCAGTACTTC.